These 17 T cell receptor beta chains were all obtained from the same sample, sequenced in a study of beta chain features in type 1 diabetes (dated by TCRdb to the late 2010s). The receptor library was made with the immunoSEQ multiplex PCR assay. The entire isolated RNA was reverse transcribed using the High Capacity cDNA Reverse Transcription Kit, and thus expressed TCRB transcripts were sequenced. The table was pulled from immuneACCESS by TCRdb, which kept in-frame rearrangements only. Such tables lose some clones; where checked, under half of the loss comes from unresolved V genes, and the rest has no known cause. This sample is represented by fewer than 350,000 clones; about 8.5% of them were singletons. Together, the top ten hold 1% of the sample. Sequencing was carried out using central memory CD4+ T cells from blood. The receptor source for this set is a woman in her late teens or twenties in good health.

This chain connects TRBV6-1 to TRBJ2-2; no firm D call. Per the germline V gene, CDR1 is MNHNS and CDR2 is SASEGT. The CDR3 sequence is 14 residues long. V was cut by 6 bases and J by 1 base, with 9 bases left in between. The CDR3 coding sequence is TGTGCCAGCAGACCCTGGCGGAACACCGGGGAGCTGTTTTTT. Protein product: CASRPWRNTGELFF.

This clone has only a few counts. The CDR3: CASSLGVGYEQYV. In DNA, the CDR3 is TGTGCCAGCAGCTTAGGCGTCGGTTACGAGCAGTACGTC. The rearrangement links TRBV7-8 to TRBJ2-7, with no clear D. V was shortened by 1 base and J by 4 bases, with 8 bases between the two germline ends. The CDR3 is 13 residues long. Germline V gene sequence: CDR1 SGHVS, CDR2 FQNEAQ.

CDR3 sequence: CASSPPGDTQYF. The CDR3 DNA follows: TGTGCCAGCAGTCCCCCAGGGGATACGCAGTATTTT. The chain joins TRBV6-6 to TRBJ2-3; maybe TRBD1 (5 bases). The germline CDR1 and CDR2 sequences are MNHNY and SVGAGI (reference sequence). V gave up 5 bases and J gave up 6 bases, with 9 bases separating them. This CDR3 has 12 residues.

This clone was counted a few times. The chain employs TRBV5-4 and TRBJ1-4, with 9 bases fitting TRBD1. CDR1 is SGHNT and CDR2 is YYREEE in the germline V gene (reference sequence). The junction had 6 bases not matched to a gene; V was cut back by 4 bases and J by 8 bases. The CDR3 loop spans 14 amino acids. The CDR3 bases are TGTGCCAGCAGCCACCCTGGACAGGGGGAAAAACTGTTTTTT. Translation: CASSHPGQGEKLFF.

V usage is TRBV7-3 and J usage is TRBJ2-7, with 9 bases lining up with TRBD2. This CDR3 is built from 16 residues. V gave up 5 bases and J gave up 3 bases; unmatched junction bases: 11. Germline V gene data show CDR1 as SGHTA and CDR2 as FQGTGA. DNA of the CDR3: TGTGCCAGCAGCCGAATGTTAGCGGGAGCGATCTACGAGCAGTACTTC. It encodes CASSRMLAGAIYEQYF.

The chain links TRBV7-2 to TRBJ1-4; D may be TRBD1 (6 bases). Germline V gives CDR1 SGHTA, CDR2 FQGNSA. Trimming cost V 5 bases and J 7 bases, with 14 bases left between them. The CDR3 totals 14 residues. DNA for the CDR3: TGTGCCAGCAGCGATCGTAACAGGGTTGAAAAACTGTTTTTT. This codes for CASSDRNRVEKLFF.

V is TRBV2 and J is TRBJ1-5; the D is unclear. V lost 8 bases to trimming and J lost 2 bases, with 16 bases between them. The CDR3 is 15 amino acids. Per germline, CDR1 SNHLY and CDR2 FYNNEI. The CDR3 DNA follows: TGTGCCAGCCGGGCCTCAAGGAATGGCAATCAGCCCCAGCATTTT. Its translation is CASRASRNGNQPQHF.

Comment on this clone: At one end, the junction sequence differs from germline, possibly due to a read error. V is TRBV27 and J is TRBJ2-3; D is unclear. Germline V lookup: CDR1 MNHEY, CDR2 SMNVEV (reference sequence). CDR3 length: 14 amino acids. The CDR3: CANSLSVSTDTQYF. The CDR3 DNA sequence: TGTGCCAACAGTTTATCGGTCAGCACAGATACGCAGTATTTT.

This clone was recorded at least ten times. This chain links TRBV4-2 with TRBJ2-5; 7 bases map to TRBD1. The CDR3 consists of 14 residues. The germline CDR1 and CDR2 sequences are LGHNA and YNFKEQ. After removal of 3 bases from V and 5 bases from J, the junction contained 6 bases not matched to a gene. As DNA, the CDR3 is TGTGCCAGCAGCCATGACAGGGAAGTCGAGACCCAGTACTTC. Protein product: CASSHDREVETQYF.

This clone has a handful of counts. V usage is TRBV7-6 and J usage is TRBJ1-1; TRBD1 might be the D (5 bases). Germline CDR1 and CDR2: SGHVS and FNYEAQ. Trimming pared 4 bases from V and 1 base from J, leaving 13 bases between. The CDR3 is made up of 15 amino acids. In nucleotides, the CDR3 is TGTGCCAGCAGCTCCCTGGGGCAGAGGAACACTGAAGCTTTCTTT. It specifies CASSSLGQRNTEAFF.

This clone was detected ten times or more. V and J are TRBV10-3 and TRBJ2-7; 7 bases align to TRBD1. Per germline, CDR1 ENHRY and CDR2 SYGVKD. Germline trimming cut 6 bases from V and 4 bases from J; bases unmatched to any gene: 6. The CDR3 is 13 residues long. CDR3 protein: CAIRRQGSYEQYV. The DNA for the CDR3 is TGTGCCATCAGGCGACAGGGATCTTACGAGCAGTACGTC.

The chain recombines TRBV28 with TRBJ1-2; TRBD1 matches 7 bases. V was clipped by 6 bases and J by 0 bases; unmatched bases: 1. The CDR3 spans 13 residues. Germline lookup yields CDR1 MDHEN and CDR2 SYDVKM. The CDR3 nucleotides read TGTGCCAGCAGGGGGACAGCTAACTATGGCTACACCTTC. This encodes CASRGTANYGYTF.

The chain is built from TRBV11-2 and TRBJ2-2, with D tentatively TRBD2 (5 bases). The germline V gene has CDR1 SGHAT and CDR2 FQNNGV. Trimming removed 6 bases from V and 8 bases from J, with 13 bases in between. The CDR3 spans 13 residues. This CDR3 reads CASSITGTGELFF. The CDR3 DNA follows: TGTGCCAGCAGTATAACGGGAACGGGGGAGCTGTTTTTT.

This chain uses TRBV5-4 with TRBJ2-7, with 11 nucleotides matching TRBD2. Trimming took 4 bases from V and 2 from J; bases not matched to a gene: 5. CDR1 and CDR2 from the germline V gene are SGHNT and YYREEE (reference sequence). The CDR3 runs to 15 residues. The chain's CDR3 is CASSQGTSGTYEQYF. CDR3 in DNA: TGTGCCAGCAGCCAAGGGACTAGCGGTACCTACGAGCAGTACTTC.

This chain uses TRBV28 with TRBJ2-1; weak D call: TRBD1 (6 bases). V was pared by 4 bases and J by 4 bases, with 11 bases between. This CDR3 region has 14 residues. Germline-derived CDR1 and CDR2 are MDHEN and SYDVKM. The CDR3 DNA sequence: TGTGCCAGCAGTTACGGACAGACTTACAATGAGCAGTTCTTC. Encoded protein: CASSYGQTYNEQFF.

This clone was counted ten times or more. The rearrangement uses TRBV7-2 and TRBJ1-2, with 9 bases lining up with TRBD1. The V segment lost 0 bases and the J segment 8 bases; nucleotides outside the gene matches: 4. This CDR3 is built from 14 residues. Germline V gives CDR1 SGHTA, CDR2 FQGNSA. The CDR3 DNA is TGTGCCAGCAGCTTAGCGGGGACAGGGAAAGGCTACACCTTC. Translating it yields CASSLAGTGKGYTF. Looking up the rest from reference TRBV7-2 and TRBJ1-2 gives the full variable domain: GAGVSQSPSNKVTEKGKDVELRCDPISGHTALYWYRQSLGQGLEFLIYFQGNSAPDKSGLPSDRFSAERTGGSVSTLTIQRTQQEDSAVYLCASSLAGTGKGYTFGSGTRLTVV.

V gene TRBV2 combines with J gene TRBJ1-2; D possibly corresponds to TRBD1 (5 bases). The CDR3 has 13 residues. Trimming took off 7 bases at V and 8 bases at J, with 17 bases between the two ends. Germline CDR1 and CDR2: SNHLY and FYNNEI. The CDR3: CASTYRPAGGYTF. Written as DNA, the CDR3 is TGTGCCAGCACCTACAGGCCAGCGGGGGGCTACACCTTC.